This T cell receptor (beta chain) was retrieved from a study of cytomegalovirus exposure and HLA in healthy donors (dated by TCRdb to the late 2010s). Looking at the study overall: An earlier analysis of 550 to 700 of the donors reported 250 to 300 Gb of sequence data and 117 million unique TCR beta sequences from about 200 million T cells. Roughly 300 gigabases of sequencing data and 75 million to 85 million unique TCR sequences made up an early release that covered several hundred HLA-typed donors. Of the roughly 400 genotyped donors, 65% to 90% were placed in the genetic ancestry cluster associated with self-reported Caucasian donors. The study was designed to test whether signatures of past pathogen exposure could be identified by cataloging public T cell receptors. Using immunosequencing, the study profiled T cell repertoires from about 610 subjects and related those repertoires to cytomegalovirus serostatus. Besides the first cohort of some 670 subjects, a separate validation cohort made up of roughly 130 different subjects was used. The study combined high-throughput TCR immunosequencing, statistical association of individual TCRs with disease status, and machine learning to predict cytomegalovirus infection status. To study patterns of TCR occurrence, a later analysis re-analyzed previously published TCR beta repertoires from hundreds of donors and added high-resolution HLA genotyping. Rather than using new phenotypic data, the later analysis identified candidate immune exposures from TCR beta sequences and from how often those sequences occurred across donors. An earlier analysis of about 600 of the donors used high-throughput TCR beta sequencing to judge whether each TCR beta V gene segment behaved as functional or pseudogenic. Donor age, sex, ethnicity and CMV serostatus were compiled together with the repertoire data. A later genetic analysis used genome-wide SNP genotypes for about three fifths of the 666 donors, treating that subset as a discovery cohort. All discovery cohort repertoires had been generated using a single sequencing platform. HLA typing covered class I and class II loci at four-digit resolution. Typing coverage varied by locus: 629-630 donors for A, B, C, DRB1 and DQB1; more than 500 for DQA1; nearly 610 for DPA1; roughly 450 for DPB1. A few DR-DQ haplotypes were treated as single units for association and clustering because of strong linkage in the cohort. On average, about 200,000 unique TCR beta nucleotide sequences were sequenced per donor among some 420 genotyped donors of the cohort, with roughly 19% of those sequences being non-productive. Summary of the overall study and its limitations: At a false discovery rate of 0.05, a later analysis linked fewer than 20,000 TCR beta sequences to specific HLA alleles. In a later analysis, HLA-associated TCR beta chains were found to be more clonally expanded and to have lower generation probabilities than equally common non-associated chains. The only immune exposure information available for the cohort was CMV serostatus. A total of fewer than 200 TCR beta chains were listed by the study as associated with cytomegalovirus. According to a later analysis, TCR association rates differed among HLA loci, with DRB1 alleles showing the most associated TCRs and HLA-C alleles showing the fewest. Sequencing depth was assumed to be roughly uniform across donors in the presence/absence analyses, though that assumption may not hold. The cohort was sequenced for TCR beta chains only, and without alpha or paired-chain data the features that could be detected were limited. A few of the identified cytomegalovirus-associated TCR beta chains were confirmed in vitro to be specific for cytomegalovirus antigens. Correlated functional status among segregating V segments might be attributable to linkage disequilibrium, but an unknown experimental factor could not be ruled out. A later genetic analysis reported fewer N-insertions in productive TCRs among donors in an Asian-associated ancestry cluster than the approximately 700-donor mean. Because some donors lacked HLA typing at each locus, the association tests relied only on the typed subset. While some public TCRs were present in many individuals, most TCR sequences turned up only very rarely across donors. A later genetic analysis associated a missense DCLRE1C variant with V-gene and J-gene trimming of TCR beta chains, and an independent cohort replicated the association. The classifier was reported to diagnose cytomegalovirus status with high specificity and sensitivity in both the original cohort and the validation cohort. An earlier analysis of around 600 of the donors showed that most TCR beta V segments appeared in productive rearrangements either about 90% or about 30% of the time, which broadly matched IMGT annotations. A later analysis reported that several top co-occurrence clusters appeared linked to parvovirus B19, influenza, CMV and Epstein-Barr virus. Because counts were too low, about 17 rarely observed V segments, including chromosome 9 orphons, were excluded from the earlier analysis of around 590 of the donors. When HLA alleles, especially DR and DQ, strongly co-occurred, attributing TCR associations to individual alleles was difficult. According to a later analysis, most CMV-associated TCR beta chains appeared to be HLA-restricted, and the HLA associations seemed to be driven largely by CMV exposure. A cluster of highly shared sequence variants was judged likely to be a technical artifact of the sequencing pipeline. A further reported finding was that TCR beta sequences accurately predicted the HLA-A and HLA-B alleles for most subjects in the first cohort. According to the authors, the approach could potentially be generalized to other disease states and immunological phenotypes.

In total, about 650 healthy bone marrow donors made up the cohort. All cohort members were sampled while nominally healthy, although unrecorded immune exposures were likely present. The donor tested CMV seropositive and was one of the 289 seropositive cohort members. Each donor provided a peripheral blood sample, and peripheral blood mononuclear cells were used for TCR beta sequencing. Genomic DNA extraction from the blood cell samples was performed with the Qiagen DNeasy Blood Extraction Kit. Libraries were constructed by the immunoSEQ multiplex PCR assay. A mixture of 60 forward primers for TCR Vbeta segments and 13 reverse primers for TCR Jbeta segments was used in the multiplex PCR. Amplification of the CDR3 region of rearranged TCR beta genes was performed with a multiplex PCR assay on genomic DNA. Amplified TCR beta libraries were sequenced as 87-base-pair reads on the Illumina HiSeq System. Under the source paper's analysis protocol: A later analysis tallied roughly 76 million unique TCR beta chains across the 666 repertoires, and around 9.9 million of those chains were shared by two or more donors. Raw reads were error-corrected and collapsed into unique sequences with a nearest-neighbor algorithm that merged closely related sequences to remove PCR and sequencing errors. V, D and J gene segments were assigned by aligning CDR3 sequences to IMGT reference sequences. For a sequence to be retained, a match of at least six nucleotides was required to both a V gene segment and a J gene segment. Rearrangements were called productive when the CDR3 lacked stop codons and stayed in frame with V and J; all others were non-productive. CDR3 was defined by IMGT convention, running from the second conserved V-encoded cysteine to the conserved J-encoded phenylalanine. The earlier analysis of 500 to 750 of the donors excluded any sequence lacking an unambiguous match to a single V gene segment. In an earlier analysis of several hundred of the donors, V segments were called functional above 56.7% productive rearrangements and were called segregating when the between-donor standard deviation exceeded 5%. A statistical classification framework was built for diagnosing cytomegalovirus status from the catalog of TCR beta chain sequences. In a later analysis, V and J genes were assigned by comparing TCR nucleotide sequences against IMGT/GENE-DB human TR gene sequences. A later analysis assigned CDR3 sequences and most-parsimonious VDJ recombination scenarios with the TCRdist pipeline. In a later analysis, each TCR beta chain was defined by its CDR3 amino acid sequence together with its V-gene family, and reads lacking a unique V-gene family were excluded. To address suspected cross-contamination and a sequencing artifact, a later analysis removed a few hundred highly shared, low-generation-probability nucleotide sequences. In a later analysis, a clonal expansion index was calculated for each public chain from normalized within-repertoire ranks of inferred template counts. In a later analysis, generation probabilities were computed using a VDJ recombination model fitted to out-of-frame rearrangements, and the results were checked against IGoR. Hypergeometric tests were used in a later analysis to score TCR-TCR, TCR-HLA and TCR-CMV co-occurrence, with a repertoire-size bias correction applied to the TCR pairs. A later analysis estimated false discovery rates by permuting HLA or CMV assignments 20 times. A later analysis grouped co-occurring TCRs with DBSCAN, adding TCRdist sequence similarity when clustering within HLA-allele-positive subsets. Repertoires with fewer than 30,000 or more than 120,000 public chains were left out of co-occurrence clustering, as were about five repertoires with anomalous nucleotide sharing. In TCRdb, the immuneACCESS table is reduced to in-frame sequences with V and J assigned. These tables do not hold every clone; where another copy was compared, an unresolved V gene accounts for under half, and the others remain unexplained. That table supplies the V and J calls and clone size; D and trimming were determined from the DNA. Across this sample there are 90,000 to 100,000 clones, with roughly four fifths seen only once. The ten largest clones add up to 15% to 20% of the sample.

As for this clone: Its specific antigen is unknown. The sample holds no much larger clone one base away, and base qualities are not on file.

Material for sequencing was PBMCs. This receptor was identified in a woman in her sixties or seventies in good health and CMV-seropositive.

The DNA is as follows: TGTGCCAGCAGTGTCACCTCCAGTGCCGAGCAGTACTTC. This codes for CASSVTSSAEQYF. This sequence uses TRBV28 and TRBJ2-7; the D segment cannot be called with confidence. Looking up the germline V gene yields CDR1 MDHEN and CDR2 SYDVKM. Its CDR3 holds 13 amino acids, cysteine through phenylalanine. Left in the record is the CDR3 DNA by itself, 39 bases read in frame from the first base. V lost 5 bases and J lost 6 bases; the stretch between them is 14 bases long.